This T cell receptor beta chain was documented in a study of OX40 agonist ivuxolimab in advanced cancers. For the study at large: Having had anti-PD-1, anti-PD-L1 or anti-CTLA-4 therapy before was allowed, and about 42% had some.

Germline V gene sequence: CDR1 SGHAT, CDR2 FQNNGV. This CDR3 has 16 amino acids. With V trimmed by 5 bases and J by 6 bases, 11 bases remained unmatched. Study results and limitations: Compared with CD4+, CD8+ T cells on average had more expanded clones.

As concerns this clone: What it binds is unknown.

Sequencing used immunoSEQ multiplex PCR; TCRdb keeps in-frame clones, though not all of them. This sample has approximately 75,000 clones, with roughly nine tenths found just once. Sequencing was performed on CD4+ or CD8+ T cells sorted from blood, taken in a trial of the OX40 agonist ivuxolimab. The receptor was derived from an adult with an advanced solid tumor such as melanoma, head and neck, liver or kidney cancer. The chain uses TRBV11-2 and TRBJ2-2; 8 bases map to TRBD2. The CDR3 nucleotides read TGTGCCAGCAGCCCCCCGGATAGCGGGGAATCCGGGGAGCTGTTTTTT. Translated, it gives CASSPPDSGESGELFF.